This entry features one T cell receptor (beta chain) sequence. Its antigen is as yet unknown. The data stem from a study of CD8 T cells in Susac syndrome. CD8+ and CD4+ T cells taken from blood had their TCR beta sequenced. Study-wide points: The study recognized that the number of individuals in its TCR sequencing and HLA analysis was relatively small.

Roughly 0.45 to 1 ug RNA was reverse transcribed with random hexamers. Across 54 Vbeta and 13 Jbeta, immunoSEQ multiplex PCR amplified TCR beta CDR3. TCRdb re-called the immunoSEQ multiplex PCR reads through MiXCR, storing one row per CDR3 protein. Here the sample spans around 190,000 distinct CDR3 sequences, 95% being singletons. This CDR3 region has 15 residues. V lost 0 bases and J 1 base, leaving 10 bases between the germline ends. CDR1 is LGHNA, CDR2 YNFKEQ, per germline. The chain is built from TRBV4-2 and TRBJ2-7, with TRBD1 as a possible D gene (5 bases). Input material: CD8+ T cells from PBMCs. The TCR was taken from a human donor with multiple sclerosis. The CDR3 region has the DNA TGTGCCAGCAGCCAAGAGTCTCAGGGATCCTACGAGCAGTACTTC. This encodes CASSQESQGSYEQYF.